One sample yielded the 29 T cell receptor beta chains listed below, sequenced in a study of cytomegalovirus exposure and HLA in healthy donors. The PCR ran on 60 Vbeta and 13 Jbeta primers. Repertoires were generated with immunoSEQ multiplex PCR, while TCRdb's copy carries only in-frame clones and drops some. This sample yields some 170,000 clones, of which over 75% are seen a single time; 4.3% belongs to the top ten. The material sequenced was PBMCs. Receptor source: a man in his forties or fifties in good health and CMV-seronegative.

The chain combines TRBV27 with TRBJ2-7; 10 nucleotides line up with TRBD1. Trimming removed 6 bases from V and 1 base from J; junction bases left unmatched: 9. Per the germline V gene, CDR1 is MNHEY and CDR2 is SMNVEV (reference sequence). CDR3 length: 16 amino acids. For the CDR3, the DNA is TGTGCCAGCAGGAGGACAGGGGGAGACCCTTCCTACGAGCAGTACTTC. It is translated as CASRRTGGDPSYEQYF.

V and J are TRBV6-5 and TRBJ1-4; 9 bases map to TRBD1. The germline CDR1 and CDR2 sequences are MNHEY and SVGAGI. J was trimmed by 4 bases and V by 8 bases; bases with no gene match: 11. CDR3 length equals 16 residues. The CDR3 sequence is CASCWGDRDYNEKLFF. The CDR3 DNA is TGTGCCAGCTGTTGGGGGGACAGGGACTATAATGAAAAACTGTTTTTT.

CDR3 DNA: TGCGCCAGCAGCACTCGCTTACTAGCGGGGAAAGAGACCCAGTACTTC. It translates to CASSTRLLAGKETQYF. J is TRBJ2-5 and V is TRBV5-1; the match to TRBD2 covers 10 bases. V dropped 4 bases and J dropped 3; count of bases not matched to a gene: 9. This CDR3 region has 16 residues. The germline V gene has CDR1 SGHRS and CDR2 YFSETQ. Drawing the rest from reference TRBV5-1 and TRBJ2-5, the complete variable domain is KAGVTQTPRYLIKTRGQQVTLSCSPISGHRSVSWYQQTPGQGLQFLFEYFSETQRNKGNFPGRFSGRQFSNSRSEMNVSTLELGDSALYLCASSTRLLAGKETQYFGPGTRLLVL.

This chain connects TRBV4-1 to TRBJ2-5, with D unresolved. Germline V CDR1 and CDR2: MGHRA, YSYEKL. Trimming left V 0 bases short and J 5 bases short, with 13 bases between. The CDR3 is made up of 15 amino acids. Written as DNA, the CDR3 is TGCGCCAGCAGCCAAGATCACAGAGTACGTGAGACCCAGTACTTC. Residues: CASSQDHRVRETQYF.

This clone turned up a few times. Other DNA sequences of this sample code for an identical CDR3. The chain has TRBV5-1 and TRBJ1-1, with D possibly matching TRBD1 (5 bases). V was trimmed by 4 bases and J by 1 base, leaving 11 bases between them. Germline V lookup: CDR1 SGHRS, CDR2 YFSETQ. This CDR3 region has 14 residues. The CDR3 sequence is CASSLGHGNTEAFF. In DNA, the CDR3 is TGCGCCAGCAGCCTCGGACACGGGAACACTGAAGCTTTCTTT. The variable domain in full, completed from reference TRBV5-1 and TRBJ1-1, reads KAGVTQTPRYLIKTRGQQVTLSCSPISGHRSVSWYQQTPGQGLQFLFEYFSETQRNKGNFPGRFSGRQFSNSRSEMNVSTLELGDSALYLCASSLGHGNTEAFFGQGTRLTVV.

The chain uses TRBV2 and TRBJ2-2; tentatively, D is TRBD2 (6 bases). The CDR3 length is 15 residues. The V end lost 6 bases, the J end lost 7 bases, and 18 bases lay between the germline ends. CDR1 and CDR2 from the germline V gene are SNHLY and FYNNEI. CDR3 nucleotide sequence: TGTGCCAGCAGAGCCCGGGACTCCCAAAGCGGGGAGCTGTTTTTT. Residues: CASRARDSQSGELFF.

V is TRBV9 and J is TRBJ2-3; 10 bases are a match to TRBD2. J lost 1 base, V lost 1 base, and 3 bases had no gene match. Germline V CDR1 and CDR2: SGDLS, YYNGEE. This CDR3 is 16 amino acids long. The CDR3 nucleotides read TGTGCCAGCAGCGTAAGAGCGGGGGGGGGCACAGATACGCAGTATTTT. Encoded protein: CASSVRAGGGTDTQYF.

The chain links TRBV4-1 to TRBJ2-1, with D tentatively TRBD1 (5 bases). This CDR3 comprises 15 residues. The ends were cut back, 0 bases at V and 8 bases at J, with 14 bases in the middle. The germline V gene encodes CDR1 MGHRA and CDR2 YSYEKL. The CDR3 is CASSQEWQGGDEQFF. Here the CDR3 DNA reads TGCGCCAGCAGCCAAGAATGGCAGGGTGGCGATGAGCAGTTCTTC.

The chain couples TRBV30 to TRBJ2-3; weak D call: TRBD1 (5 bases). The germline V and J ends were trimmed by 4 bases and 0 bases, with 14 bases remaining between them. The length of the CDR3 is 15 residues. CDR1 is GTSNPN and CDR2 is SVGIG in the germline V gene (reference sequence). CDR3 sequence: CAWNQGARSTDTQYF. The DNA of the CDR3 is TGTGCCTGGAACCAAGGGGCTAGAAGCACAGATACGCAGTATTTT.

The V and J genes are TRBV6-5 and TRBJ1-1, with D perhaps matching TRBD1 (6 bases). The CDR3 loop spans 15 amino acids. Germline V gene sequence: CDR1 MNHEY, CDR2 SVGAGI. V was pared by 0 bases and J by 6 bases, with 14 bases between. In DNA form, the CDR3 reads TGTGCCAGCAGTTACTCACAGGGAGGGCAGTCTGAAGCTTTCTTT. Its translation: CASSYSQGGQSEAFF.

This chain connects TRBV19 to TRBJ2-3; D unresolved. Germline CDR1 and CDR2: LNHDA and SQIVND (reference sequence). The CDR3 length is 13 residues. The V gene lost 10 bases and the J gene lost 1 base, with 12 bases spanning the gap. The CDR3 DNA sequence: TGTGCCACTCGCCCCCGGGGCACAGATACGCAGTATTTT. This codes for CATRPRGTDTQYF.

The chain is built from TRBV5-6 and TRBJ2-5; perhaps TRBD2 as D (6 bases). CDR1 and CDR2 (germline): SGHDT, YYEEEE. The CDR3 totals 15 residues. Trimming took 0 bases from V and 2 from J, leaving 11 bases between them. This CDR3 is CASSLGGGLQETQYF. CDR3 nucleotide sequence: TGTGCCAGCAGCTTGGGGGGAGGACTACAAGAGACCCAGTACTTC.

The J gene is TRBJ1-2, the V gene TRBV5-6; D remains unclear. The ends were cut back, 0 bases at V and 8 bases at J, with 11 bases in the middle. The germline CDR1 and CDR2 sequences are SGHDT and YYEEEE. This CDR3 has 13 residues. The CDR3 loop is CASSLVRGSGYTF. For the CDR3, the DNA is TGTGCCAGCAGCTTGGTCCGCGGGTCCGGCTACACCTTC.

The chain has TRBV5-8 and TRBJ1-5; no firm D call. Trimming stripped 4 bases from V and 0 bases from J, with 14 bases between. Germline CDR1 SGHTS, CDR2 YDEGEE. CDR3 length: 16 amino acids. The CDR3 nucleotides are TGTGCCAGCAGCCTAGGACTGATAAATAGCAATCAGCCCCAGCATTTT. Amino acid sequence: CASSLGLINSNQPQHF. Full variable domain (rest looked up from reference TRBV5-8 and TRBJ1-5): EAGVTQSPTHLIKTRGQQATLRCSPISGHTSVYWYQQALGLGLQFLLWYDEGEERNRGNFPPRFSGRQFPNYSSELNVNALELEDSALYLCASSLGLINSNQPQHFGDGTRLSIL.

The chain carries TRBV30 and TRBJ1-2; the D is unclear. The CDR3 runs 13 residues. CDR1 is GTSNPN and CDR2 is SVGIG in the germline V gene (reference sequence). Trimming cost V 1 base and J 0 bases, with 6 bases left between them. The CDR3 DNA reads as TGTGCCTGGAGTGGGGGAGCTAACTATGGCTACACCTTC. This sequence encodes CAWSGGANYGYTF.

The genes are TRBV10-3 and TRBJ1-3; D is undetermined. Trimming took off 4 bases at V and 3 bases at J, with 10 bases between the two ends. Germline V gene lookup returns CDR1 ENHRY and CDR2 SYGVKD. The CDR3 has 14 residues. This CDR3 is CAISAPPGGNTIYF. CDR3 nucleotides: TGTGCCATCAGTGCGCCGCCAGGTGGAAACACCATATATTTT.

This clone came up a few times. V is TRBV28 and J is TRBJ1-4, with 7 bases aligning to TRBD1. The CDR3 has 16 residues. V lost 3 bases and J lost 7; bases outside the gene matches: 11. In germline, CDR1 is MDHEN, CDR2 SYDVKM. In DNA form, the CDR3 reads TGTGCCAGCAGTTTTCAACCACCGGGACAGCTTGAAAAACTGTTTTTT. It is translated as CASSFQPPGQLEKLFF.

The CDR3 sequence: CASSRGEQPQHF. Written as DNA, the CDR3 is TGTGCCAGTAGTAGGGGGGAACAGCCCCAGCATTTT. This sequence joins TRBV19 and TRBJ1-5; tentatively, D is TRBD1 (5 bases). The V gene's germline CDR1 is LNHDA and CDR2 SQIVND (reference sequence). The CDR3 sequence is 12 residues long. The germline V and J ends were trimmed by 4 bases and 7 bases, with 8 bases remaining between them.

Only a few counts were recorded for this clone. The chain carries TRBV2 and TRBJ2-5; 7 bases align to TRBD2. CDR1 is SNHLY and CDR2 is FYNNEI in the germline V gene. CDR3 length: 17 amino acids. V shed 3 bases and J 4 bases; nucleotides not matched to a gene: 14. CDR3 DNA: TGTGCCAGCAGTGACCCGATCGGACTAGAGGGGACAGAGACCCAGTACTTC. Protein sequence: CASSDPIGLEGTETQYF. The whole variable domain, remainder taken from reference TRBV2 and TRBJ2-5, is EPEVTQTPSHQVTQMGQEVILRCVPISNHLYFYWYRQILGQKVEFLVSFYNNEISEKSEIFDDQFSVERPDGSNFTLKIRSTKLEDSAMYFCASSDPIGLEGTETQYFGPGTRLLVL.

V is TRBV6-5 and J is TRBJ1-1; TRBD1 aligns across 8 bases. J gave up 11 bases and V 2 bases, and 13 bases lay outside the gene matches. The CDR3 contains 15 residues. Per germline, CDR1 MNHEY and CDR2 SVGAGI. The CDR3 DNA is TGTGCCAGCAGTTACCAGACAGGGGAGCGGAGTAGGGCTTTCTTT. Its translation: CASSYQTGERSRAFF.

The rearrangement joins TRBV23-1 to TRBJ2-1, with D tentatively TRBD1 (6 bases). TRBV23-1 is an ORF for which the function is uncertain. Trimming cost V 0 bases and J 5 bases, with 17 bases left between them. The CDR3 is made up of 17 amino acids. CDR3 residues: CASSQSTVQGCHNEQFF. CDR3 nucleotide sequence: TGCGCCAGCAGTCAATCGACGGTGCAGGGGTGCCACAATGAGCAGTTCTTC.

This clone came up a few times. The V and J genes are TRBV7-8 and TRBJ1-2; D may be TRBD1 (5 bases). Trimming removed 0 bases at V and 2 bases at J, with 10 bases between. Germline-derived CDR1 and CDR2 are SGHVS and FQNEAQ. This CDR3 has 15 amino acids. Here the CDR3 DNA reads TGTGCCAGCAGCTTAGCGGGGGGGATGAACTATGGCTACACCTTC. This encodes CASSLAGGMNYGYTF.

This rearrangement joins TRBV7-3 to TRBJ1-1; 9 nucleotides agree with TRBD1. Germline V gene data show CDR1 as SGHTA and CDR2 as FQGTGA. V was clipped by 5 bases and J by 5 bases; unmatched bases: 6. CDR3 length: 14 amino acids. CDR3 protein: CASSPGQGITEAFF. The CDR3 coding sequence is TGTGCCAGCAGCCCGGGACAGGGAATAACTGAAGCTTTCTTT.

V gene TRBV9 combines with J gene TRBJ2-1; 8 nucleotides align to TRBD2. CDR3 length: 15 amino acids. The junction had 8 bases not matched to a gene; V was cut back by 0 bases and J by 9 bases. Germline V lookup: CDR1 SGDLS, CDR2 YYNGEE. The CDR3 protein is CASSVVPGGPGEQFF. The DNA for the CDR3 is TGTGCCAGCAGCGTAGTGCCGGGGGGGCCCGGTGAGCAGTTCTTC.

This sequence joins TRBV19 and TRBJ1-1, with a weak D call TRBD1 (5 bases). V was clipped by 2 bases and J by 5 bases, with 12 bases between them. Per the germline V gene, CDR1 is LNHDA and CDR2 is SQIVND (reference sequence). This CDR3 has 14 amino acids. The CDR3 loop reads CASSITGGRTEAFF. CDR3 bases: TGTGCCAGTAGTATAACGGGGGGGAGAACTGAAGCTTTCTTT.

This sequence joins TRBV5-1 and TRBJ2-7; 8 bases are shared with TRBD1. Trimming removed 4 bases from V and 4 bases from J; junction bases left unmatched: 7. The CDR3 is made up of 14 amino acids. Germline V gives CDR1 SGHRS, CDR2 YFSETQ. The CDR3 coding sequence is TGCGCCAGCAGCCCGAGGGGACAGGTTTACGAGCAGTACTTC. Residues: CASSPRGQVYEQYF.

V is TRBV27 and J is TRBJ1-6; TRBD1 agrees at 9 bases. The CDR3 is 17 amino acids. Losses at the gene ends were 4 bases for V and 2 bases for J; bases not matched to a gene: 6. Germline CDR1 is MNHEY and CDR2 is SMNVEV (reference sequence). The CDR3 region is CASSSRTGEAYNSPLHF. The DNA for the CDR3 is TGTGCCAGCAGTTCGCGGACAGGGGAGGCCTATAATTCACCCCTCCACTTT.

This clone is medium-sized. The J gene is TRBJ1-1, the V gene TRBV7-3, with D hard to call. The CDR3 covers 13 residues. Germline V gene data show CDR1 as SGHTA and CDR2 as FQGTGA. The ends were cut back, 4 bases at V and 1 base at J, with 7 bases in the middle. CDR3 nucleotides: TGTGCCAGCAGCTGGAGTTGGAACACTGAAGCTTTCTTT. Residues: CASSWSWNTEAFF.

V gene TRBV19 combines with J gene TRBJ1-2; 7 nucleotides line up with TRBD1. The CDR3 is 14 residues long. V shed 6 bases and J 8 bases; nucleotides not matched to a gene: 12. From germline, CDR1 is LNHDA and CDR2 SQIVND (reference sequence). The CDR3 bases are TGTGCCAGTAGCCGCCAAGACAGGGTGAGGGGCTACACCTTC. This encodes CASSRQDRVRGYTF.